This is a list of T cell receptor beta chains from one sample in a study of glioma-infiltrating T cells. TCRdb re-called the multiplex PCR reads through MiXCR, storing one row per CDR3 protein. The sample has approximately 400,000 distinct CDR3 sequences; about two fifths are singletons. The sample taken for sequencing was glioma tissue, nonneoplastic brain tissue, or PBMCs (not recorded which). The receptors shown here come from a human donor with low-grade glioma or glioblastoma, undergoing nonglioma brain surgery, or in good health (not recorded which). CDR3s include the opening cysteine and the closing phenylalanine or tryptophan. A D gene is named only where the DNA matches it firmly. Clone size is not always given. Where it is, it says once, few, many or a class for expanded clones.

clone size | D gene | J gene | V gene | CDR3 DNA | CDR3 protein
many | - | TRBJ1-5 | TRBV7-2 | TGTGCCAGCAGCCCCCGGGCCCGGTCGCCCCAGCATTTT | CASSPRARSPQHF
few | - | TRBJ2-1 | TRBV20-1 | TGCAGTGCTAGAGACCGCCGAGGATTCAATGAGCAGTTCTTC | CSARDRRGFNEQFF
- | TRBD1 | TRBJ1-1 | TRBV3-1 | TGTGCCAGCAGCCAATCCCCGGGACGGACAGGGAACACTGAAGCTTTCTTT | CASSQSPGRTGNTEAFF
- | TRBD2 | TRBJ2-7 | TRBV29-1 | TGCAGCGTTGATCTAGCGGAGATCTACGAGCAGTACTTC | CSVDLAEIYEQYF
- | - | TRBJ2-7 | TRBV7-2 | TGTGCCAGCAGCTTATTATCGGACTCCTACGAACGGTACTTC | CASSLLSDSYERYF
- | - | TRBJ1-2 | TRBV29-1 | TGCAGCGTTGCCGGGACGTCCAGGTCCTATGGCTACACCTTC | CSVAGTSRSYGYTF
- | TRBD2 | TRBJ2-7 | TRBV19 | TGTGCCAGTAGTACTGGGAGCGGCGGGAGCTCCTACGAGCAGTACTTC | CASSTGSGGSSYEQYF
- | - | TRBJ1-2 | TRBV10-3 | TGTGCCATCAAGACCGAGACTAACTATGGCTACACCTTC | CAIKTETNYGYTF
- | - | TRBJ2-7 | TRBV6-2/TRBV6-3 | TGTGCCAGCAGGCGTAACAAGGATGGCGAGCAGTACTTC | CASRRNKDGEQYF
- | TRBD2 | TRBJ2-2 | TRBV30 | TGTGCCTGGAGAACCTCCGGGACTAGCGGGGAGCTGTTTTTT | CAWRTSGTSGELFF
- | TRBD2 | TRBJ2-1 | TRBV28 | TGTGCCAGCAGTACTCTTAGCGGGAGGGGAACCTACAATGAGCAGTTCTTC | CASSTLSGRGTYNEQFF
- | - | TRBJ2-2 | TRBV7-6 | TGTGCCAGCAGCTTAAATGCCAAACCCGGGCTCAACACCGGGGAGCTGTTTTTT | CASSLNAKPGLNTGELFF
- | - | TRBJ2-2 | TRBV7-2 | TGTGCCAGCAGCTTCACGGAGGCAGGGGAGCTGTTTTTT | CASSFTEAGELFF
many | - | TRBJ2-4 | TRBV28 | TGTGCCAGCAGTTTACTGTCAGTCGAAAACATTCAGTACTTC | CASSLLSVENIQYF
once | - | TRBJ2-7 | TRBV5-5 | TGTGCCAGCAGCTTGTTTGGCCACGAGCAGTACTTC | CASSLFGHEQYF
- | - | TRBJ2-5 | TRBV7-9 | TGTGCCAGCAGCTTAGGGGGTGGGGGCCTCCAAGAGACCCAGTACTTC | CASSLGGGGLQETQYF
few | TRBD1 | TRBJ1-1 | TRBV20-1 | TGCAGTGCTACCCGACAGGGGAACACTGAAGCTTTCTTT | CSATRQGNTEAFF
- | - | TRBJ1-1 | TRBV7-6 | TGTGCCGGCAGCTTATTTGGATGGTCGAACACTGAAGCTTTCTTT | CAGSLFGWSNTEAFF
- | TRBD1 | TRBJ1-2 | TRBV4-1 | TGCGCCAGCAGCCCAGACAGGGATCCCTATGGCTACACCTTC | CASSPDRDPYGYTF
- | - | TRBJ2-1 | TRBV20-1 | TGCAGTGCTAGAGATAAACAGGCAGGATCCATCTTC | CSARDKQAGSIF
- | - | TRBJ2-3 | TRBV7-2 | TGTGCCAGCAGCTTATACCCGGGAGTTAGGGATACGCAGTATTTT | CASSLYPGVRDTQYF
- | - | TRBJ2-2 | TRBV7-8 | TGTGCCAGCAGCTTACCCAGGGGTAGGACCGGGGAGCTGTTTTTT | CASSLPRGRTGELFF
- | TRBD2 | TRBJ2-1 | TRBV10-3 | TGTGCCATCAGTGACGGGACTAGGAGCTCCTACAATGAGCAGTTCTTC | CAISDGTRSSYNEQFF
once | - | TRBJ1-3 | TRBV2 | TGTGCCAGCAGTGACACTGGGGGGGGTGACACCATATATTTT | CASSDTGGGDTIYF
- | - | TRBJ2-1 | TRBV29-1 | TGCAGCGTTGTTGAGGGCAGGTACAATGAGCAGTTCTTC | CSVVEGRYNEQFF
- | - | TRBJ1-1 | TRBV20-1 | TGCAGTGCTAGAGAAACGGTTCTGAACACTGAAGCTTTCTTT | CSARETVLNTEAFF
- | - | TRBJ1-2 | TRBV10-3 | TGTGCCATCAGTGCAGACGGCCAAAACTATGGCTACACCTTC | CAISADGQNYGYTF
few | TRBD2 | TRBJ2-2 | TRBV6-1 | TGTGCCAGCAGATTAGCGGGTCCGAACACCGGGGAGCTGTTTTTT | CASRLAGPNTGELFF
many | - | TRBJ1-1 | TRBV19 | TGTGCCAGTAGTATGGTAGTGAACACTGAAGCTTTCTTT | CASSMVVNTEAFF
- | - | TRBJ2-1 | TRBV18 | TGTGCCAGCTCACAGACAGGCCAAGACAATGAGAAGTTCTTC | CASSQTGQDNEKFF
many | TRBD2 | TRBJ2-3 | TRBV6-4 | TGTGCCAGCAGTGACGGGACTAGCGGGAGCACAGATACGCAGTATTTT | CASSDGTSGSTDTQYF
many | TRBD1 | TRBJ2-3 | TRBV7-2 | TGTGCCAGCAGCTTCTGGACAGGGAGCACAAATACGCAGTATTTT | CASSFWTGSTNTQYF
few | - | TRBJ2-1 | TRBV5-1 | TGCGCCAGCAGCTTGGGATGGTCGCGCTCCTACAATGAGCAGTTCTTC | CASSLGWSRSYNEQFF
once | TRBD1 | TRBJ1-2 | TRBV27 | TGTGCCAGCAGCCCGTTTGGCAGGGGGCTTATCGGCTACACCTTC | CASSPFGRGLIGYTF
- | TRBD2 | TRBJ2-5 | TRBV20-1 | TGCAGTGGGCCTCCGGGCGGGAGAGCAGAGACCCAGTACTTC | CSGPPGGRAETQYF
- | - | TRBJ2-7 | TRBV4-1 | TGCGCCAGCAGCCCCAGACATCCCTACGAGCAGTACTTC | CASSPRHPYEQYF
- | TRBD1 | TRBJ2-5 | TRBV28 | TGTGTCAGCAGTCCTCAGACAGGGATGAATGTAGAGACCCAGTACTTC | CVSSPQTGMNVETQYF
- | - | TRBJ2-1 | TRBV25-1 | TGTGCCAGCAGTGAGACAGCAAGAAAGCTAGCGTGGGACAATGAGCAGTTCTTC | CASSETARKLAWDNEQFF
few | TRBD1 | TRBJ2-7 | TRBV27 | TGTGCCAGCAGGACAACGGGACAGGGCACCTACGAGCAGTACTTC | CASRTTGQGTYEQYF
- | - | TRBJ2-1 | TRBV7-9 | TGTGCCAGCAGCCCCCCCGGAAAGGGGGCCTACAATGAGCAGTTCTTC | CASSPPGKGAYNEQFF
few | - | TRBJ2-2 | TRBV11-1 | TGTGCCAGCAGCTTAGAACTAGCAGACACCGGGGAGCTGTTTTTT | CASSLELADTGELFF
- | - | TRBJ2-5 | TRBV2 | TGTGCCAGCATTATAGGGGCCGAAGGAGGAGAGACCCAGTACTTC | CASIIGAEGGETQYF
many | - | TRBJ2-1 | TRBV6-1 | TGTGCCAGCAGTGATGGGGTAGCGGCCCACAATGAGCAGTTCTTC | CASSDGVAAHNEQFF